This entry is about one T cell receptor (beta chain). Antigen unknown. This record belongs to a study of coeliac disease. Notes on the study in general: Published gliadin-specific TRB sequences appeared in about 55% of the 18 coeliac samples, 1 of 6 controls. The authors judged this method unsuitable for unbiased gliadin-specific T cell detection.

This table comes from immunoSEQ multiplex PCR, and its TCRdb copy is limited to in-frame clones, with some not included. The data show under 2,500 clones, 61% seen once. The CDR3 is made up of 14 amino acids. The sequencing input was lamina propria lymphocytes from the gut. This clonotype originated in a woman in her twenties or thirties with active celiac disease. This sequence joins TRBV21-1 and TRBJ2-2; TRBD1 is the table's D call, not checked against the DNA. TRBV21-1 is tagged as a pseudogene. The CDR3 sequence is CASTFDSYTGELFF. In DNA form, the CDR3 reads TGTGCCAGCACCTTTGACAGTTACACCGGGGAGCTGTTTTTT.